The sequence of this TCR beta chain was determined in a study of T-cell memory formation after mild COVID-19. MiXCR, applied by TCRdb to the 5' RACE reads, yields one record per CDR3 protein. Of 100,000 to 140,000 distinct CDR3 sequences listed, approximately 15% are singletons. CDR1 MGHRA and CDR2 YSYEKL come from the germline V gene. The CDR3 is made up of 15 amino acids. The V end was cut by 1 base, the J end by 6 bases, with 13 bases between. This TCR was sampled from a man aged 18 to 30 who had mild COVID-19 (a few samples of this study predate the infection). Cell type and time point are not known. The sequenced sample consisted of PBMCs or a T cell subset sorted from them (not recorded which). This chain joins TRBV4-1 and TRBJ1-5, with D perhaps TRBD1 (5 bases). As DNA, the CDR3 is TGCGCCAGCAGCCAAGTAAGTCGAGGGGTTCAGCCCCAGCATTTT. Encoded protein: CASSQVSRGVQPQHF.